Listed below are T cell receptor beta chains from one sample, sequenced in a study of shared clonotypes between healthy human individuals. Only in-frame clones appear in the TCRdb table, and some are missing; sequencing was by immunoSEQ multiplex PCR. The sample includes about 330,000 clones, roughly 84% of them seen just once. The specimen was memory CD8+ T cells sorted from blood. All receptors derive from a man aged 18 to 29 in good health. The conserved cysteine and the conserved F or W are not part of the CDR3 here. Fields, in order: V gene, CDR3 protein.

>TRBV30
AQGPAGDFYETQY
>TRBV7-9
ASSPASGGVQETQY
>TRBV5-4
ASSAQGVGTEAF
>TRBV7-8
ASSTGPQETQY
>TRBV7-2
ASSRSPLAGGLSYNEQF
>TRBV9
ASSVGAGGYEQY
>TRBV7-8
ASSTLYHDYT
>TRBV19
ASSIRAANYGYT
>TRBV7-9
ASSLELAGADTQY
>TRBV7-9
ASSLEVAVPTQY
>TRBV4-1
ASSQDGEGRNTEAF
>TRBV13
AIPLRGEQF
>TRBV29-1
SVDAGVMNTEAF